This T cell receptor beta chain was identified during a study of blood T cells in healthy people across ages. Study-wide results and limits: Naive T cell percentage strongly correlated with TCR beta diversity.

The CDR3 has 14 amino acids. The V gene's germline CDR1 is DFQATT and CDR2 SNEGSKA (reference sequence). The germline V and J ends were trimmed by 1 base and 4 bases, with 13 bases remaining between them. As regards this clonotype: Its antigen remains unidentified.

It was with a sample-barcoded 5' primer and a J-beta primer mix that a second PCR of roughly 6 to 12 cycles was run. TCRdb reprocessed the 5' RACE reads with MiXCR, giving one entry per CDR3 protein. The sample lists some 1.8 million distinct CDR3 sequences, 30% to 40% occurring once. This TCR was sampled from a human donor in good health. Sequenced sample: blood. V and J are TRBV20-1 and TRBJ1-2, with a possible D match to TRBD1 (6 bases). The CDR3 reads CSARGEGGVYGYTF. In DNA form, the CDR3 reads TGCAGTGCTAGAGGGGAGGGGGGCGTCTATGGCTACACCTTC.